These 13 T cell receptor beta chains originate from one sample sequenced in a study of blood T cell repertoires in COVID-19. Some clones are missing from TCRdb's copy, which holds only in-frame ones; the method was immunoSEQ multiplex PCR. Here the sample spans over 100,000 clones, approximately 78% being singletons. Sequences were obtained from peripheral blood. The receptors originated from a man aged 65-85 years with acute or convalescent COVID-19.

The rearrangement links TRBV5-6 to TRBJ2-1, with TRBD2 identical over 7 bases. The germline gives CDR1 SGHDT, CDR2 YYEEEE. V lost 0 bases to trimming and J lost 4 bases; unmatched junction nucleotides: 7. The CDR3 spans 16 residues. In DNA form, the CDR3 reads TGTGCCAGCAGCTTGGGTATGGCTAGCGGTTACAATGAGCAGTTCTTC. It translates to CASSLGMASGYNEQFF.

This sequence joins TRBV16 and TRBJ1-3; no clear D gene. Germline V gene data show CDR1 as KGHSY and CDR2 as FQNENV. V was pared by 4 bases and J by 4 bases, with 11 bases between. The CDR3 consists of 14 residues. CDR3 region: CASSPRGTGNTIYF. CDR3 coding DNA: TGTGCCAGCAGCCCGAGAGGCACGGGAAACACCATATATTTT.

The table lists this clone with a few counts. The rearrangement links TRBV5-1 to TRBJ1-2; 8 nucleotides align to TRBD1. Germline V gene lookup returns CDR1 SGHRS and CDR2 YFSETQ. The junction had 13 bases not matched to a gene; V was cut back by 3 bases and J by 6 bases. This CDR3 is built from 16 residues. Written as DNA, the CDR3 is TGCGCCAGCAGCTCCTTTACCGGGACAGGAACCCATGGCTACACCTTC. The encoded protein is CASSSFTGTGTHGYTF. The whole variable domain, filled in from reference TRBV5-1 and TRBJ1-2, reads KAGVTQTPRYLIKTRGQQVTLSCSPISGHRSVSWYQQTPGQGLQFLFEYFSETQRNKGNFPGRFSGRQFSNSRSEMNVSTLELGDSALYLCASSSFTGTGTHGYTFGSGTRLTVV.

The rearrangement uses TRBV10-2 and TRBJ2-1; TRBD2 aligns across 11 bases. Trimming at V came to 9 bases and at J to 8 bases, leaving 3 bases not matched to a gene. The CDR3 is made up of 12 amino acids. Germline V gene lookup returns CDR1 WSHSY and CDR2 SAAADI. The CDR3 sequence is CASTSGRDEQFF. CDR3 sequence (DNA): TGCGCCAGTACTAGCGGGAGAGATGAGCAGTTCTTC.

The chain recombines TRBV28 with TRBJ2-1; possible D gene TRBD1, 6 bases. This CDR3 contains 15 residues. Deletions cut 6 bases from V and 0 bases from J, with 12 bases between. The germline gives CDR1 MDHEN, CDR2 SYDVKM. The CDR3 here is CASSPGQSSYNEQFF. The CDR3 DNA reads TGTGCCAGCAGCCCTGGACAGAGCTCCTACAATGAGCAGTTCTTC.

The chain links TRBV6-5 to TRBJ1-5; D perhaps matches TRBD1 (6 bases). The CDR3 has 15 residues. Per the germline V gene, CDR1 is MNHEY and CDR2 is SVGAGI. Deletions cut 4 bases from V and 7 bases from J, with 17 bases between. This chain's CDR3 is CASSSLDSLGQPQHF. In DNA, the CDR3 is TGTGCCAGCAGTTCCCTGGACAGCCTGGGACAGCCCCAGCATTTT.

The V gene is TRBV9, the J gene TRBJ2-1; TRBD2 is a possible D gene (5 bases). The V gene lost 2 bases and the J gene lost 3 bases, with 12 bases spanning the gap. Looked up from germline, CDR1 is SGDLS and CDR2 is YYNGEE. The CDR3 covers 15 residues. The CDR3 DNA sequence: TGTGCCAGCAGCGTTGGCACCGGGGACTACAATGAGCAGTTCTTC. Translation gives CASSVGTGDYNEQFF.

The rearrangement joins TRBV5-1 to TRBJ2-3, with 9 bases aligning to TRBD2. The V and J ends lost 5 bases and 4 bases, in that order; junction bases with no gene match: 11. There are 16 residues in the CDR3. Per the germline V gene, CDR1 is SGHRS and CDR2 is YFSETQ. CDR3 amino acids: CASSFYRAGGADTQYF. Here the CDR3 DNA reads TGCGCCAGCAGTTTCTACCGAGCGGGAGGAGCAGATACGCAGTATTTT.

The rearrangement joins TRBV11-2 to TRBJ1-1; D gene ambiguous. V was cut by 2 bases and J by 5 bases, with 9 bases left in between. Germline loops: CDR1 SGHAT, CDR2 FQNNGV. The CDR3 covers 13 residues. This CDR3 reads CASSLFSGTEAFF. The CDR3 DNA follows: TGTGCCAGCAGCTTATTCTCGGGTACTGAAGCTTTCTTT. The variable domain in full, with the rest retrieved from reference TRBV11-2 and TRBJ1-1, is EAGVAQSPRYKIIEKRQSVAFWCNPISGHATLYWYQQILGQGPKLLIQFQNNGVVDDSQLPKDRFSAERLKGVDSTLKIQPAKLEDSAVYLCASSLFSGTEAFFGQGTRLTVV.

V is TRBV6-6 and J is TRBJ2-7; 8 nucleotides agree with TRBD1. In germline, CDR1 is MNHNY, CDR2 SVGAGI (reference sequence). The CDR3 loop spans 14 amino acids. Losses at the gene ends were 5 bases for V and 3 bases for J; bases not matched to a gene: 6. The chain's CDR3 is CASSARTGLYEQYF. The CDR3 coding sequence is TGTGCCAGCAGTGCTAGGACAGGGCTCTACGAGCAGTACTTC.

The chain employs TRBV30 and TRBJ1-5; 9 bases map to TRBD1. With 3 bases clipped from V and 3 bases from J, the junction kept 3 bases outside the gene matches. Germline loops: CDR1 GTSNPN, CDR2 SVGIG (reference sequence). The CDR3 has 14 residues. This CDR3 reads CAWRGQGYNQPQHF. The CDR3 DNA is TGTGCCTGGAGGGGACAGGGCTACAATCAGCCCCAGCATTTT.

The DNA of the CDR3 is TGTGCCTGGAGTGTACGACAGAGCTTCATCTCTGGGGCCAACGTCCTGACTTTC. It encodes CAWSVRQSFISGANVLTF. This chain connects TRBV30 to TRBJ2-6; D possibly corresponds to TRBD1 (5 bases). This CDR3 comprises 18 residues. The V gene lost 0 bases and the J gene lost 0 bases, with 15 bases spanning the gap. In germline, CDR1 is GTSNPN, CDR2 SVGIG (reference sequence). The whole variable domain, remainder taken from reference TRBV30 and TRBJ2-6, is SQTIHQWPATLVQPVGSPLSLECTVEGTSNPNLYWYRQAAGRGLQLLFYSVGIGQISSEVPQNLSASRPQDRQFILSSKKLLLSDSGFYLCAWSVRQSFISGANVLTFGAGSRLTVL.

The chain links TRBV28 to TRBJ1-4, with 9 nucleotides matching TRBD1. V lost 3 bases, J lost 14 bases, and 13 bases stayed unmatched. The CDR3 is made up of 15 amino acids. Germline V lookup: CDR1 MDHEN, CDR2 SYDVKM. The CDR3 DNA reads as TGTGCCAGCAGTTTCGGCGGGACAGGGCCTACGAGTCTGTTTTTT. Amino acid sequence: CASSFGGTGPTSLFF. The variable domain in full, completed from reference TRBV28 and TRBJ1-4, reads DVKVTQSSRYLVKRTGEKVFLECVQDMDHENMFWYRQDPGLGLRLIYFSYDVKMKEKGDIPEGYSVSREKKERFSLILESASTNQTSMYLCASSFGGTGPTSLFFGSGTQLSVL.